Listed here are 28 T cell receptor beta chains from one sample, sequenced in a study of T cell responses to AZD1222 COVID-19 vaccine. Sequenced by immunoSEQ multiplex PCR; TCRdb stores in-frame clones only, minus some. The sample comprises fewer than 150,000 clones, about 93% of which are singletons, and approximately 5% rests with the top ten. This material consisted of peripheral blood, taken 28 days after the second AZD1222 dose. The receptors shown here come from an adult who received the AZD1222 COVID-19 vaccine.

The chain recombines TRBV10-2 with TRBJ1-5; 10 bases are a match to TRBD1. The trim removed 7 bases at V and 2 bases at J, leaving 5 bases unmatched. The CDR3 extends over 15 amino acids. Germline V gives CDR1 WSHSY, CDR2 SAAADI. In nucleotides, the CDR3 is TGCGCCAGCACACCCGGGACAGGGGGCAATCAGCCCCAGCATTTT. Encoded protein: CASTPGTGGNQPQHF.

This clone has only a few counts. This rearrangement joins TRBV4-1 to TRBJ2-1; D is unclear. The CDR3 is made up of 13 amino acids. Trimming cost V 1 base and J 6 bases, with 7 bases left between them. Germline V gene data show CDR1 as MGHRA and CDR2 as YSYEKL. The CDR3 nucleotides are TGCGCCAGCAGCCAAGCGGACCCCAATGAGCAGTTCTTC. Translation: CASSQADPNEQFF.

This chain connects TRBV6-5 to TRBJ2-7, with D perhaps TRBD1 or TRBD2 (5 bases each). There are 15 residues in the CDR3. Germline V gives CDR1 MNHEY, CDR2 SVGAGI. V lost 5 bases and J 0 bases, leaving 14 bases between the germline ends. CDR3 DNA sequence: TGTGCCAGCAGTCCAAACCGGGACCCCTCCTACGAGCAGTACTTC. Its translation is CASSPNRDPSYEQYF.

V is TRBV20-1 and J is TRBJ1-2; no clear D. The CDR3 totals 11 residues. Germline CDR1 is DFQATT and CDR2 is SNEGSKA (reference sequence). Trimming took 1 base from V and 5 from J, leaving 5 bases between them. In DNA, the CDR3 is TGCAGTGCTAGAGTACAGTATGGCTACACCTTC. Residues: CSARVQYGYTF.

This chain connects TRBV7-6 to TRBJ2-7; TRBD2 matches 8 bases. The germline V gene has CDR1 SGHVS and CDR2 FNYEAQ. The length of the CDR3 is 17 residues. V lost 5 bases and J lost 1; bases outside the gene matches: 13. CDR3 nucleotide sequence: TGTGCCAGCAGCCCCCGCCCCGGGGGGGGAACTTCCTACGAGCAGTACTTC. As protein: CASSPRPGGGTSYEQYF. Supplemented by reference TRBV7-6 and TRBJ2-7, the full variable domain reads GAGVSQSPRYKVTKRGQDVALRCDPISGHVSLYWYRQALGQGPEFLTYFNYEAQQDKSGLPNDRFSAERPEGSISTLTIQRTEQRDSAMYRCASSPRPGGGTSYEQYFGPGTRLTVT.

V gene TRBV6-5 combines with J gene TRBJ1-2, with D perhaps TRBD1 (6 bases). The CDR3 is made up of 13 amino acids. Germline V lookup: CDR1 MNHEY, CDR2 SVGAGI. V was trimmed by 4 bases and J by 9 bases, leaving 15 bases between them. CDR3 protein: CASSWGTSTSYTF. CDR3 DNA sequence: TGTGCCAGCAGTTGGGGGACATCTACGAGCTACACCTTC.

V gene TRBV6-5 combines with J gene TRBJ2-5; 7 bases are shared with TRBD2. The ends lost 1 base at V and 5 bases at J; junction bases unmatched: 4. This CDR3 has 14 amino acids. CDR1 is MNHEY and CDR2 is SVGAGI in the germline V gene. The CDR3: CASSYLVGGETQYF. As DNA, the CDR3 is TGTGCCAGCAGTTACTTAGTGGGGGGGGAGACCCAGTACTTC.

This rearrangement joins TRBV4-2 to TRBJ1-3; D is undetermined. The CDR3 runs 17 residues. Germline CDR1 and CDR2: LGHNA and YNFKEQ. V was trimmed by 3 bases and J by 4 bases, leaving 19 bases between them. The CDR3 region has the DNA TGTGCCAGCAGCCAGTTTCCCGGGTGGGGTGAGGGAAACACCATATATTTT. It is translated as CASSQFPGWGEGNTIYF.

The CDR3 here is CASSPRGGLAVEQYF. In nucleotides, the CDR3 is TGCGCCAGCAGCCCTCGAGGCGGCCTCGCGGTCGAGCAGTACTTC. The chain links TRBV5-1 to TRBJ2-7, with D unresolved. The CDR3 consists of 15 residues. Germline V lookup: CDR1 SGHRS, CDR2 YFSETQ. V was trimmed by 4 bases and J by 6 bases, leaving 20 bases between them.

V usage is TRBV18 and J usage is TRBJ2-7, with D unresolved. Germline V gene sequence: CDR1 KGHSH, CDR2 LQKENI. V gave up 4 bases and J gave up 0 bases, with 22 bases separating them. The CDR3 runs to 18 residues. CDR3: CASSLRPPVERSSYEQYF. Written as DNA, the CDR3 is TGTGCCAGCTCACTACGCCCCCCCGTAGAACGTAGCTCCTACGAGCAGTACTTC.

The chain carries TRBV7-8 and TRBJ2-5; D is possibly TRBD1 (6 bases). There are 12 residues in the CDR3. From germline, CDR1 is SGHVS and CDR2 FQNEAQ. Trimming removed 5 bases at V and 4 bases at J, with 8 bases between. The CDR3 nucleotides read TGTGCCAGCAGCCAACAGGGAGAGACCCAGTACTTC. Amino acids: CASSQQGETQYF.

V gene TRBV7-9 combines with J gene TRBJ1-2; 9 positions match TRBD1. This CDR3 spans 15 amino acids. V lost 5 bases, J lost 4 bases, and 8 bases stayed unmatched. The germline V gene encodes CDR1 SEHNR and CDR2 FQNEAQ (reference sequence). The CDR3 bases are TGTGCCAGCAGCCCACCCGGGACAGGGACCTATGGCTACACCTTC. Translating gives CASSPPGTGTYGYTF.

Written as DNA, the CDR3 is TGTGCCAGCAGCTTGCTAGGGGTTAACACCGGGGAGCTGTTTTTT. It is translated as CASSLLGVNTGELFF. The genes are TRBV5-8 and TRBJ2-2; D perhaps matches TRBD1 (5 bases). Trimming left V 1 base short and J 2 bases short, with 9 bases between. This CDR3 has 15 residues. CDR1 is SGHTS, CDR2 YDEGEE, per germline.

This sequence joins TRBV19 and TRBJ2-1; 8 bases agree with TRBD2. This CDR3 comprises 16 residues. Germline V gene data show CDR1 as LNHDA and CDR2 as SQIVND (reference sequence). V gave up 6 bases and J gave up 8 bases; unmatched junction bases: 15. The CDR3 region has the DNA TGTGCCAGTAGCTTTGGTGGAGCGGGAGATAGCCATGAGCAGTTCTTC. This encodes CASSFGGAGDSHEQFF.

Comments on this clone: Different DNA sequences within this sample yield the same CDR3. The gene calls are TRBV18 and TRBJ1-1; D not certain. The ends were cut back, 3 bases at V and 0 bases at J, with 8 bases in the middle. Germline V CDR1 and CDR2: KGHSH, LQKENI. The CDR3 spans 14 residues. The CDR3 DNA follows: TGTGCCAGCTCACCGCCGAGCGTGAACACTGAAGCTTTCTTT. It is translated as CASSPPSVNTEAFF.

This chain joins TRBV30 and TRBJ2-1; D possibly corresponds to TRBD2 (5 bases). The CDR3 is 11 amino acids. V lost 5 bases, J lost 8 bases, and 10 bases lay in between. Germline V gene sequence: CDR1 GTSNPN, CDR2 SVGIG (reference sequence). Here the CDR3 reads CAWVLVDEQFF. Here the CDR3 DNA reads TGTGCCTGGGTACTAGTCGATGAGCAGTTCTTC.

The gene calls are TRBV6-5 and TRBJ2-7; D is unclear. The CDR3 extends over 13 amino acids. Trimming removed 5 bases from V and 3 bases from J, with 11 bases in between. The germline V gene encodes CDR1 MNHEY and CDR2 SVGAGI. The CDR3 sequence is CASSPRNLYEQYF. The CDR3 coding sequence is TGTGCCAGCAGTCCCCGCAACCTCTACGAGCAGTACTTC.

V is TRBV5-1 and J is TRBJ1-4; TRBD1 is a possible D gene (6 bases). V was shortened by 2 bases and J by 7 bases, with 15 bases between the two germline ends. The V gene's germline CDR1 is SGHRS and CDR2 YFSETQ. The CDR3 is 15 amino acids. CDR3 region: CASSLVGGRGEKLFF. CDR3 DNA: TGCGCCAGCAGCTTAGTCGGGGGGCGCGGTGAAAAACTGTTTTTT. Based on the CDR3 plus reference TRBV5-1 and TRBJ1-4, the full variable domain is KAGVTQTPRYLIKTRGQQVTLSCSPISGHRSVSWYQQTPGQGLQFLFEYFSETQRNKGNFPGRFSGRQFSNSRSEMNVSTLELGDSALYLCASSLVGGRGEKLFFGSGTQLSVL.

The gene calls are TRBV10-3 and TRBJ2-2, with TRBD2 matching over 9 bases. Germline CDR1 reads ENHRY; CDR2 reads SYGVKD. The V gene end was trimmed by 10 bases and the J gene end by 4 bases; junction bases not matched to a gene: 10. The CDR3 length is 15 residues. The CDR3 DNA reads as TGTGCCAGTAGGGCGGGAGGGCCCGTCACCGGGGAGCTGTTTTTT. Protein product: CASRAGGPVTGELFF.

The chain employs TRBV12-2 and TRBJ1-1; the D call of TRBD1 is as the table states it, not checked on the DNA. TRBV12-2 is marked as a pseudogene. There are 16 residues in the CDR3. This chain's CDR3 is CASRNNRGEYDTEAFF. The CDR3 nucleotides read TGTGCAAGTCGCAATAACAGGGGGGAATATGACACTGAAGCTTTCTTT.

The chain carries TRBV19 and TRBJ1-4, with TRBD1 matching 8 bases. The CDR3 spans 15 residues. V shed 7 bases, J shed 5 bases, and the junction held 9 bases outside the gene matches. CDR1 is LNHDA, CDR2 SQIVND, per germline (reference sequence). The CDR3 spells CASTARTGLNEKLFF. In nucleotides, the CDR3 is TGTGCCAGTACCGCGCGGACAGGGCTGAATGAAAAACTGTTTTTT.

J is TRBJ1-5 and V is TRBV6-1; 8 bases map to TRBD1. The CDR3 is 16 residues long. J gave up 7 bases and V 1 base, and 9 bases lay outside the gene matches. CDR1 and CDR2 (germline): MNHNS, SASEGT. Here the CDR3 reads CASSEEPQGARQPQHF. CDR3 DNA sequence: TGTGCCAGCAGTGAAGAGCCCCAGGGGGCTAGACAGCCCCAGCATTTT.

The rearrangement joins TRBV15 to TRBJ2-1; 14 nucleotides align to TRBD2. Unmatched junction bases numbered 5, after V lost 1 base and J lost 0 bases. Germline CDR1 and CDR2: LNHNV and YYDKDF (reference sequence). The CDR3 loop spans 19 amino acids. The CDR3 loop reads CATSRGAGTSGSSYNEQFF. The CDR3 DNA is TGTGCCACCAGCAGAGGCGCCGGGACTAGCGGGAGCTCCTACAATGAGCAGTTCTTC.

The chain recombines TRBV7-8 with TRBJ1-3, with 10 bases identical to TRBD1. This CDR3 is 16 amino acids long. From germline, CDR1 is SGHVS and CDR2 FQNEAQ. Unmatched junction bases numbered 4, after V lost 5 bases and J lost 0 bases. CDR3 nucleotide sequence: TGTGCCAGCAGCCTACGACAGGGGGCCTCTGGAAACACCATATATTTT. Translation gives CASSLRQGASGNTIYF.

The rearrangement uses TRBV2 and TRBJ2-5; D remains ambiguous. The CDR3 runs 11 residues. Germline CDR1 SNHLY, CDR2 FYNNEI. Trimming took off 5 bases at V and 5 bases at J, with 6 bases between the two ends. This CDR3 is CASSPRETQYF. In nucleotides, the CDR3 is TGTGCCAGCAGTCCCCGGGAGACCCAGTACTTC.

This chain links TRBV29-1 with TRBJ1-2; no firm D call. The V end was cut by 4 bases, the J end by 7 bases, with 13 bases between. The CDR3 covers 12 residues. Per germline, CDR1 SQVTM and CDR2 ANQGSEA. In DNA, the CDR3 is TGCAGCGTTGGCCTTCTAAATAGTGGCTACACCTTC. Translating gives CSVGLLNSGYTF.

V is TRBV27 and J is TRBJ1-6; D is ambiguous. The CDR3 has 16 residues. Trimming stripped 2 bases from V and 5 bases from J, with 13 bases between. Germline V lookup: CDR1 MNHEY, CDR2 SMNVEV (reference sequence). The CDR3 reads CASSLTTPGNNSPLHF. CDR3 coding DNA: TGTGCCAGCAGTTTAACAACCCCCGGGAATAATTCACCCCTCCACTTT.

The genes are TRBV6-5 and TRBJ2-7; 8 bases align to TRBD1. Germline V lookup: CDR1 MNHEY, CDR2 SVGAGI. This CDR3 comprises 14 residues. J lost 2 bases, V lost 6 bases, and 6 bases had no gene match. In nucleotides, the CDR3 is TGTGCCAGCAGGCGGGACAGGTCCCCCTACGAGCAGTACTTC. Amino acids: CASRRDRSPYEQYF.